This TCR beta chain was sequenced in a study of blood T cells in healthy people across ages. The CDR3 consists of 13 residues. Looked up from germline, CDR1 is MNHEY and CDR2 is SVGEGT. Trimming removed 9 bases at V and 13 bases at J, with 24 bases between. A J-beta primer mix and a sample-barcoded 5' primer were used in a second PCR of roughly 6 to 11 cycles. Each of the samples gave a minimum of 3 million paired-end reads that contained CDR3. TCRdb analysed the 5' RACE reads with MiXCR anew, one entry per CDR3 protein. This table has over 1,300,000 distinct CDR3 sequences, around 59% appearing once. Donation came from healthy Caucasian individuals in Russia who were aged 6 to 90.

This chain uses TRBV6-2 or TRBV6-3 with TRBJ2-5, with D possibly matching TRBD1 (5 bases). The sequenced material came from blood. This TCR came from a man aged 18 to 29 in good health. CDR3 DNA: TGTGCCAGTGACAGAAGCCCGGCTAGTCGGCTGTACTTC. Residues: CASDRSPASRLYF.